This T cell receptor beta chain was identified in a study of blood T cell repertoires in COVID-19. CDR1 is WSHSY, CDR2 SAAADI, per germline. Germline trimming cut 10 bases from V and 7 bases from J; bases unmatched to any gene: 9. This CDR3 is built from 12 residues. This clone was found once. The repertoire was sequenced with immunoSEQ multiplex PCR; TCRdb's copy has only in-frame clones and lacks some. There are some 100,000 clones in the sample; about 91% occur only once, and roughly 8.1% lies in the top ten. The clonotype was recovered from a woman in her 70s with acute or convalescent COVID-19. The specimen was peripheral blood. The V call is TRBV10-2, the J call TRBJ1-2; 7 bases are a match to TRBD1. The CDR3 protein is CAMSTGDGGYTF. CDR3 DNA sequence: TGCGCCATGTCCACAGGGGACGGTGGCTACACCTTC.